This is a list of T cell receptor beta chains from one sample in a study of identical twins. From the 5' RACE reads, TCRdb called clonotypes with MiXCR, one entry per CDR3 protein. Among about 790,000 distinct CDR3 sequences listed, approximately 18% were seen once. In addition, the sample was reused for a study of T cells expressing NK-cell markers.

Sequencing was performed on PBMCs. These receptors were taken from a woman between 18 and 29 years old in good health. Each CDR3 is given with its conserved first and last residue. D genes are given only for firm matches. A clone size is listed for some rows: how often the clone was seen (once, few, many), or a class if it is expanded.

v_gene	d_gene	abundance	j_gene	len	CDR3aa	CDR3nt
TRBV27	TRBD2	-	TRBJ2-1	14	CASSLLAGGPEQFF	TGTGCCAGCAGTTTACTAGCGGGGGGGCCCGAGCAGTTCTTC
TRBV11-2	TRBD1	few	TRBJ2-1	15	CASSPETGQINEQFF	TGTGCCAGCAGCCCTGAAACGGGACAGATCAATGAGCAGTTCTTC
TRBV12-3/TRBV12-4	-	few	TRBJ2-3	14	CASSLYPATDTQYF	TGTGCCAGCAGTTTGTACCCCGCCACAGATACGCAGTATTTT
TRBV7-9	-	many	TRBJ2-7	11	CASSFVGEQYF	TGTGCCAGCAGCTTCGTCGGCGAGCAGTACTTC
TRBV12-3/TRBV12-4	TRBD2	-	TRBJ2-1	17	CASTPVIGTSVYNEQFF	TGTGCCAGCACGCCAGTCATAGGGACTAGCGTCTACAATGAGCAGTTCTTC
TRBV27	TRBD1	-	TRBJ1-1	15	CASSSLGTGDTEAFF	TGTGCCAGCAGTTCCCTCGGGACAGGGGACACTGAAGCTTTCTTT
TRBV10-3	TRBD1	-	TRBJ1-1	14	CAIGTDRKDTEAFF	TGTGCCATTGGGACAGATAGAAAGGACACTGAAGCTTTCTTT
TRBV23-1	-	-	TRBJ2-5	16	CASSLQSERIIETQYF	TGCGCCAGCAGTCTTCAATCGGAGCGGATCATCGAGACCCAGTACTTC
TRBV29-1	-	few	TRBJ2-5	15	CSVGRRGAYQETQYF	TGCAGCGTTGGTCGGCGGGGAGCATACCAAGAGACCCAGTACTTC
TRBV29-1	-	-	TRBJ2-7	12	CSVEGRNYEQYF	TGCAGCGTTGAAGGGCGGAACTACGAGCAGTACTTC
TRBV20-1	-	-	TRBJ2-1	13	CSAPPSSRNEQFF	TGCAGTGCTCCCCCCTCTAGCCGCAATGAGCAGTTCTTC